Sequencing of this T cell receptor beta chain was carried out in a study of cytomegalovirus exposure and HLA in healthy donors. Notes on this clone: Its antigen is still unknown.

General study findings and limits: As immune exposure information, only CMV serostatus was available.

A multiplex PCR was run with 60 Vbeta primers and 13 Jbeta primers. TCRdb's copy holds only in-frame clones and misses some; the assay was immunoSEQ multiplex PCR. The data show 150,000 to 200,000 clones, with over 75% seen just once and over 0.95% held by the top ten. The CDR3 length is 16 residues. Germline V CDR1 and CDR2: SGDLS, YYNGEE. V dropped 4 bases and J dropped 9; count of bases not matched to a gene: 13. Material for sequencing was PBMCs. V usage is TRBV9 and J usage is TRBJ2-1; 10 nucleotides line up with TRBD2. This receptor was identified in a woman aged 50 to 65 in good health and CMV-seropositive. The CDR3 loop reads CASSSIVSSGGGEQFF. In DNA, the CDR3 is TGTGCCAGCAGCTCCATAGTATCTAGCGGGGGTGGTGAGCAGTTCTTC.